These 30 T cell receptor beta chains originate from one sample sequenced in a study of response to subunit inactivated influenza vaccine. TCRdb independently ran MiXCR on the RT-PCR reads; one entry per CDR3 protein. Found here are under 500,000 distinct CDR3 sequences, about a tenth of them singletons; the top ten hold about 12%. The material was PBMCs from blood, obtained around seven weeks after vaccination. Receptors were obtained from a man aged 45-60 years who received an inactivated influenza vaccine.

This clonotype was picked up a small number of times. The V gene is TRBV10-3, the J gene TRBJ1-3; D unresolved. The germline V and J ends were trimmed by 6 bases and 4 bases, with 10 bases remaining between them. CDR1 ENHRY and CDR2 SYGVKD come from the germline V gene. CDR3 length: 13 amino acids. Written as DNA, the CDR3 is TGTGCCATCAGCACGCAGAAGGGAAACACCATATATTTT. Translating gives CAISTQKGNTIYF.

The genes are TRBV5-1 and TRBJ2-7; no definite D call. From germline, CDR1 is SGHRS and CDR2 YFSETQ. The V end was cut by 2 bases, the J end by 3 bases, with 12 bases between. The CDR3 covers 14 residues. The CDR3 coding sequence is TGCGCCAGCAGCTTACCGGGCCTGGGCTACGAGCAGTACTTC. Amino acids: CASSLPGLGYEQYF.

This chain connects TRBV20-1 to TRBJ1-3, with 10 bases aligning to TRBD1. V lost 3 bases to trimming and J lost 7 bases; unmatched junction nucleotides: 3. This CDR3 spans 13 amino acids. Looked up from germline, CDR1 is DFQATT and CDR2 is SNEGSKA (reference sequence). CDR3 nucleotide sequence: TGCAGTGCTAGGACAGGGGGCCAGAACACCATATATTTT. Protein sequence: CSARTGGQNTIYF.

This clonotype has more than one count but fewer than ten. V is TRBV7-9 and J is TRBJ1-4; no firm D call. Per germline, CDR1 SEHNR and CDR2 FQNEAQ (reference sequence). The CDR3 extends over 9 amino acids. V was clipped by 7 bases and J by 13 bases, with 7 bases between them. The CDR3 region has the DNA TGTGCCAGCACCAATGGACTGTTTTTT. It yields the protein CASTNGLFF.

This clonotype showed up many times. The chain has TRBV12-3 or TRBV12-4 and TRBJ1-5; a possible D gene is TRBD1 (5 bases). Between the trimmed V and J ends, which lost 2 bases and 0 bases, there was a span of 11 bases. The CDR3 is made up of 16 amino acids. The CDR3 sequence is CASSLRGSASNQPQHF. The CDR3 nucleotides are TGTGCCAGCAGTTTAAGGGGCAGCGCTAGCAATCAGCCCCAGCATTTT.

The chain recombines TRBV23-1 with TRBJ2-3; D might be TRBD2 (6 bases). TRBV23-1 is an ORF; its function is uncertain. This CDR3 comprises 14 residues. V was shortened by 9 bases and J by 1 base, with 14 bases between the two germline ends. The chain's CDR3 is CASSRDCGTDTQYF. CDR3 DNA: TGCGCCAGTTCCCGGGACTGCGGCACAGATACGCAGTATTTT.

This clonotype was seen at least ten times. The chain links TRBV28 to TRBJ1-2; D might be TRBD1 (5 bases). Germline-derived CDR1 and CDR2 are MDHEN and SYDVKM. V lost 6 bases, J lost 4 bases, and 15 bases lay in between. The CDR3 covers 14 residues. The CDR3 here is CASSPTGPVYGYTF. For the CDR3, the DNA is TGTGCCAGCAGCCCTACAGGACCTGTCTATGGCTACACCTTC.

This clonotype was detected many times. This CDR3 is CATRGQGRTEAFF. CDR3 bases: TGTGCCACCAGGGGACAGGGGCGCACTGAAGCTTTCTTT. The chain couples TRBV15 to TRBJ1-1, with 10 positions matching TRBD1. Germline trimming cut 6 bases from V and 4 bases from J; bases unmatched to any gene: 2. The CDR3 length is 13 residues. Germline V CDR1 and CDR2: LNHNV, YYDKDF (reference sequence).

CDR3 sequence reads: CASSLNLGPGETQYF. The CDR3 nucleotides are TGTGCCAGCAGCTTAAATTTAGGGCCGGGAGAGACCCAGTACTTC. The chain recombines TRBV7-8 with TRBJ2-5; D is undetermined. The CDR3 sequence is 15 residues long. CDR1 and CDR2 (germline): SGHVS, FQNEAQ. Trimming took off 2 bases at V and 4 bases at J, with 14 bases between the two ends. Based on the CDR3 plus reference TRBV7-8 and TRBJ2-5, the full variable domain is GAGVSQSPRYKVAKRGQDVALRCDPISGHVSLFWYQQALGQGPEFLTYFQNEAQLDKSGLPSDRFFAERPEGSVSTLKIQRTQQEDSAVYLCASSLNLGPGETQYFGPGTRLLVL.

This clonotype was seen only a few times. CDR3 bases: TGCGCCAGCAGCGTAGGCCAATCGAAGAATCAGCCCCAGCATTTT. Translated, it gives CASSVGQSKNQPQHF. V usage is TRBV10-2 and J usage is TRBJ1-5; D gene unclear. The germline CDR1 and CDR2 sequences are WSHSY and SAAADI. Trimming removed 6 bases at V and 4 bases at J, with 16 bases between. The CDR3 consists of 15 residues.

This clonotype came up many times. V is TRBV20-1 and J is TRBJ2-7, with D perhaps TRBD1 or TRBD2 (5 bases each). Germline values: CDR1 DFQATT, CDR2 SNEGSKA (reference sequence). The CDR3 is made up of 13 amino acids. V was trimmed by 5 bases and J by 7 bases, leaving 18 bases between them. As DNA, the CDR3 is TGCAGTGCTGTCCGGGCCGGCTGGGGGGAGCAGTACTTC. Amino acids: CSAVRAGWGEQYF.

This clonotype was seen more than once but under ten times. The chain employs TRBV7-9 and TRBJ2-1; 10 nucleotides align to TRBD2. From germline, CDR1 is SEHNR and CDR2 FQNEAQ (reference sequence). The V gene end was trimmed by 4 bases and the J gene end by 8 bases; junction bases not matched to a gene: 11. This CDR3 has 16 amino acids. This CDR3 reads CASSSPAASGSYEQFF. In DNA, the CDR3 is TGTGCCAGCAGCTCCCCTGCGGCTAGCGGGAGCTATGAGCAGTTCTTC.

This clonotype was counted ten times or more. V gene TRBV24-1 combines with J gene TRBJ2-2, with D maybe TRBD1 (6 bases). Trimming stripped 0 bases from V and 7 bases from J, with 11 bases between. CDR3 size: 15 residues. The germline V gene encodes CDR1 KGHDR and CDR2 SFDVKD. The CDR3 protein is CATSDLNRADGELFF. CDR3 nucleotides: TGTGCCACCAGTGATTTGAACAGGGCGGACGGGGAGCTGTTTTTT.

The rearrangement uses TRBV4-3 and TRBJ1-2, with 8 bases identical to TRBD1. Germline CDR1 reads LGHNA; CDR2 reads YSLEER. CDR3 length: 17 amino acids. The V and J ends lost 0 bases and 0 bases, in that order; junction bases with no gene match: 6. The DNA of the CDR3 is TGCGCCAGCAGCCAAGAAGACGGGACAGGTCCTAACTATGGCTACACCTTC. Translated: CASSQEDGTGPNYGYTF.

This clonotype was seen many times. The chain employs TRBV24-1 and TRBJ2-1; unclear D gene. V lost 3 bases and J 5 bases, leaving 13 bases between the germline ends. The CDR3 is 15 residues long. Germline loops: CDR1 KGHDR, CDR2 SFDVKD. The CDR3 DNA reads TGTGCCACCAGTGATATAACTGGTCCGAACAATGAGCAGTTCTTC. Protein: CATSDITGPNNEQFF.

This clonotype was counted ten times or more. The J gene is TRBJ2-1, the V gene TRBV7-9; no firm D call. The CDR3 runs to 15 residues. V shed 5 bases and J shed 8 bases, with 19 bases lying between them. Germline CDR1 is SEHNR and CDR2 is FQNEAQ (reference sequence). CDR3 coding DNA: TGTGCCAGCAGCCCGCTGGGGTCGTTGTACGATGAGCAGTTCTTC. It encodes CASSPLGSLYDEQFF.

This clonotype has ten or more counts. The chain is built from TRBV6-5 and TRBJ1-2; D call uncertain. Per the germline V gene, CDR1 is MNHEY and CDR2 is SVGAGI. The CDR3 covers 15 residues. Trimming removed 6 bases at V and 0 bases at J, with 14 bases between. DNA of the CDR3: TGTGCCAGCAGATATCGGGAGGGCTCTAACTATGGCTACACCTTC. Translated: CASRYREGSNYGYTF.

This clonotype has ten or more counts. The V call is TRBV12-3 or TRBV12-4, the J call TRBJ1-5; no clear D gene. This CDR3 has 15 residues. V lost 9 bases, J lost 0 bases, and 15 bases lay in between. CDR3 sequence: CASPRKWDSNQPQHF. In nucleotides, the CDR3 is TGTGCCAGTCCGCGCAAGTGGGATAGCAATCAGCCCCAGCATTTT.

The CDR3, as DNA: TGCGCCAGCAGCCAAGCCCCGGGACAGGGGTCTAGCACTGAAGCTTTCTTT. As protein: CASSQAPGQGSSTEAFF. The V gene is TRBV5-1, the J gene TRBJ1-1, with TRBD1 identical over 10 bases. The CDR3 is 17 amino acids. CDR1 and CDR2 from the germline V gene are SGHRS and YFSETQ. Trimming cost V 4 bases and J 4 bases; bases outside gene matches: 13. Full variable domain (outside the CDR3, taken from reference TRBV5-1 and TRBJ1-1): KAGVTQTPRYLIKTRGQQVTLSCSPISGHRSVSWYQQTPGQGLQFLFEYFSETQRNKGNFPGRFSGRQFSNSRSEMNVSTLELGDSALYLCASSQAPGQGSSTEAFFGQGTRLTVV.

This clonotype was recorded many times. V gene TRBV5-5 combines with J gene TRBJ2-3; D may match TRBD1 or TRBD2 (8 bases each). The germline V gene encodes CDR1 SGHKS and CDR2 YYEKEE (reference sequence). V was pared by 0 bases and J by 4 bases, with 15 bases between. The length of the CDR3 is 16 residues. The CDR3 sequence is CASSLAGQGLADTQYF. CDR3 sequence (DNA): TGTGCCAGCAGCTTGGCTGGACAGGGACTAGCAGATACGCAGTATTTT.

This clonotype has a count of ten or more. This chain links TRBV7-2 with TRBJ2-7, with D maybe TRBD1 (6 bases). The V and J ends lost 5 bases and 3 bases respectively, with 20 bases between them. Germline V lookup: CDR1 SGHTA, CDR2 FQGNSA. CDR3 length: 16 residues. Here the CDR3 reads CASSTSPGQDLYEQYF. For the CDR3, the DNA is TGTGCCAGCAGCACATCACCGGGACAAGACCTCTACGAGCAGTACTTC.

This CDR3 reads CASSFPTGGSYEQYF. CDR3 bases: TGTGCCAGCAGCTTCCCTACCGGTGGCTCCTACGAGCAGTACTTC. The chain couples TRBV7-9 to TRBJ2-7, with no clear D. Germline values: CDR1 SEHNR, CDR2 FQNEAQ (reference sequence). Deletions cut 3 bases from V and 0 bases from J, with 12 bases between. The CDR3 runs to 15 residues.

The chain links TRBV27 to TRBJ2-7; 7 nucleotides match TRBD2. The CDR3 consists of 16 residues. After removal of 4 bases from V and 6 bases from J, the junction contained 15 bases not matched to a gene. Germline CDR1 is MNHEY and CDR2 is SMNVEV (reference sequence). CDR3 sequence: CASSSPSREEPGEQYF. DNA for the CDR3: TGTGCCAGCAGTTCCCCTAGCCGGGAGGAGCCGGGCGAGCAGTACTTC.

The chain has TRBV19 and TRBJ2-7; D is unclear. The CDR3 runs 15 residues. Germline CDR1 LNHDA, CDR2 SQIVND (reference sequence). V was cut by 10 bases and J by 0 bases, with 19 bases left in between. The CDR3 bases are TGTGCCATCGGCCCTGGGCTCCTCTACTCCTACGAGCAGTACTTC. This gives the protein CAIGPGLLYSYEQYF. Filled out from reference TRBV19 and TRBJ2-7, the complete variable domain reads DGGITQSPKYLFRKEGQNVTLSCEQNLNHDAMYWYRQDPGQGLRLIYYSQIVNDFQKGDIAEGYSVSREKKESFPLTVTSAQKNPTAFYLCAIGPGLLYSYEQYFGPGTRLTVT.

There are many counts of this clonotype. As DNA, the CDR3 is TGTGCCAGCAGCCAAACAGGCGAGCAGTACTTC. Residues: CASSQTGEQYF. The rearrangement uses TRBV12-3 or TRBV12-4 and TRBJ2-7, with TRBD1 as a possible D gene (5 bases). The V end was cut by 6 bases, the J end by 6 bases, with 9 bases between. CDR3 length: 11 residues.

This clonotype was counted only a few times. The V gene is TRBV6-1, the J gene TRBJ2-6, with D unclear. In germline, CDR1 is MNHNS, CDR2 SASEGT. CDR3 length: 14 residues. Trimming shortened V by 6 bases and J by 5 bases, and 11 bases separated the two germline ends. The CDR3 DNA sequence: TGTGCCAGCAGCGCCACCCCCTGGGCCAACGTCCTGACTTTC. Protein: CASSATPWANVLTF.

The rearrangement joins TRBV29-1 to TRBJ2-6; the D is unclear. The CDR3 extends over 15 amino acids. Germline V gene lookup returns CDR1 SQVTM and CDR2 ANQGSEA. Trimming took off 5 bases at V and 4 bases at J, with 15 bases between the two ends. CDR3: CSVYEWDSGANVLTF. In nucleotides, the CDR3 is TGCAGCGTTTACGAATGGGATTCCGGGGCCAACGTCCTGACTTTC. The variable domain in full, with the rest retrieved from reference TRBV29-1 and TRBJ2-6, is SAVISQKPSRDICQRGTSLTIQCQVDSQVTMMFWYRQQPGQSLTLIATANQGSEATYESGFVIDKFPISRPNLTFSTLTVSNMSPEDSSIYLCSVYEWDSGANVLTFGAGSRLTVL.

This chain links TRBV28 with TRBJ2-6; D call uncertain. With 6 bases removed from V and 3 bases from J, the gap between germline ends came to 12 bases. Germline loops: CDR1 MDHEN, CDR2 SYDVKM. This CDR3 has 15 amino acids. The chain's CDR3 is CASSLLKGGANVLTF. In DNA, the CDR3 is TGTGCCAGCAGCCTCCTGAAGGGTGGGGCCAACGTCCTGACTTTC. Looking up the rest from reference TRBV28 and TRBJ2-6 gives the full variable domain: DVKVTQSSRYLVKRTGEKVFLECVQDMDHENMFWYRQDPGLGLRLIYFSYDVKMKEKGDIPEGYSVSREKKERFSLILESASTNQTSMYLCASSLLKGGANVLTFGAGSRLTVL.

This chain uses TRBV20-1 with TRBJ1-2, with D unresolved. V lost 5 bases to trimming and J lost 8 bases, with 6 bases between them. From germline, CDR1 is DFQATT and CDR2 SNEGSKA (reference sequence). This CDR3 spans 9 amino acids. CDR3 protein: CSAVGGYTF. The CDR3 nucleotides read TGCAGTGCTGTGGGGGGCTACACCTTC.

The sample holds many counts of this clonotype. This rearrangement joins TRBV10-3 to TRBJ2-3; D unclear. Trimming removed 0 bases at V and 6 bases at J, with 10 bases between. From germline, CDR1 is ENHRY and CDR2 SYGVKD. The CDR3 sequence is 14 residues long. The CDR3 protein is CAISESSALDTQYF. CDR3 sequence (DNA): TGTGCCATCAGTGAGTCAAGTGCCCTCGATACGCAGTATTTT.